The 15 T cell receptor beta chains listed next were all sequenced from one sample in a study of T cells after yellow fever vaccination. MiXCR, run by TCRdb on the 5' RACE reads, gives a single entry per CDR3 protein. Found here are 450,000 to 550,000 distinct CDR3 sequences, roughly 19% of them singletons; the top ten hold over 11%. Source: PBMCs, taken 15 days after the yellow fever booster vaccination. Receptor source: a man aged 25 to 40 who received the YFV17D yellow fever vaccine.

The table lists this clonotype with a few counts. This CDR3 is CASSLAGTDLAGRNEQFF. Here the CDR3 DNA reads TGTGCCAGCAGCTTGGCGGGGACAGATTTAGCGGGACGAAATGAGCAGTTCTTC. The chain is built from TRBV5-5 and TRBJ2-1; perhaps TRBD2 as D (8 bases). The CDR3 spans 18 residues. The germline V and J ends were trimmed by 0 bases and 7 bases, with 23 bases remaining between them. The germline V gene has CDR1 SGHKS and CDR2 YYEKEE (reference sequence).

The chain employs TRBV6-5 and TRBJ2-3, with TRBD2 matching over 9 bases. J was trimmed by 3 bases and V by 4 bases; bases with no gene match: 8. CDR1 and CDR2 from the germline V gene are MNHEY and SVGAGI. The CDR3 consists of 16 residues. The CDR3 DNA is TGTGCCAGCAGTTCATCCGGGACTAGCAGAACAGATACGCAGTATTTT. Translated, it gives CASSSSGTSRTDTQYF.

This clonotype turned up a few times. V usage is TRBV12-3 or TRBV12-4 and J usage is TRBJ2-5; possible D gene TRBD2, 5 bases. Between the trimmed V and J ends, which lost 5 bases and 2 bases, there was a span of 12 bases. The CDR3 runs 14 residues. The DNA of the CDR3 is TGTGCCAGCAGTAATCTCAGCGGACAAGAGACCCAGTACTTC. It translates to CASSNLSGQETQYF.

The rearrangement links TRBV4-3 to TRBJ2-1; TRBD2 matches at 11 bases. Trimming took 4 bases from V and 4 from J; bases not matched to a gene: 6. Germline V lookup: CDR1 LGHNA, CDR2 YSLEER. This CDR3 spans 16 amino acids. This chain's CDR3 is CASSRTTSGAYNEQFF. CDR3 nucleotide sequence: TGCGCCAGCAGCCGGACGACTAGCGGGGCATACAATGAGCAGTTCTTC.

The chain combines TRBV20-1 with TRBJ2-3; 10 bases map to TRBD2. The junction had 5 bases not matched to a gene; V was cut back by 6 bases and J by 2 bases. This CDR3 is 14 amino acids long. Germline CDR1 and CDR2: DFQATT and SNEGSKA (reference sequence). The CDR3 DNA reads as TGCAGTGCAACTCTAGCGGGAGCCACAGATACGCAGTATTTT. Translation: CSATLAGATDTQYF.

This chain uses TRBV20-1 with TRBJ1-5, with D unresolved. The CDR3 contains 13 residues. The germline gives CDR1 DFQATT, CDR2 SNEGSKA (reference sequence). V was shortened by 4 bases and J by 3 bases, with 10 bases between the two germline ends. CDR3 bases: TGCAGTGCTATAAACACGATCAATCAGCCCCAGCATTTT. Encoded protein: CSAINTINQPQHF.

This clonotype appeared a few times. This chain joins TRBV5-1 and TRBJ2-4; 7 positions match TRBD1. The CDR3 loop spans 13 amino acids. V shed 4 bases, J shed 8 bases, and the junction held 6 bases outside the gene matches. Germline CDR1 reads SGHRS; CDR2 reads YFSETQ. The CDR3 sequence is CASSTTGLDIQYF. CDR3 DNA: TGCGCCAGCAGCACGACAGGGTTGGACATTCAGTACTTC. Based on the CDR3 plus reference TRBV5-1 and TRBJ2-4, the full variable domain is KAGVTQTPRYLIKTRGQQVTLSCSPISGHRSVSWYQQTPGQGLQFLFEYFSETQRNKGNFPGRFSGRQFSNSRSEMNVSTLELGDSALYLCASSTTGLDIQYFGAGTRLSVL.

The chain is built from TRBV11-2 and TRBJ2-5; 14 bases fit TRBD2. CDR1 and CDR2 (germline): SGHAT, FQNNGV. Losses at the gene ends were 4 bases for V and 4 bases for J; bases not matched to a gene: 11. The CDR3 has 18 amino acids. In DNA, the CDR3 is TGTGCCAGCAGCTCCGGGACTAGCGGGAGTCTAGGGATAGAGACCCAGTACTTC. Translation: CASSSGTSGSLGIETQYF.

In its sample, this clonotype was seen many times. The chain is built from TRBV6-1 and TRBJ2-7, with TRBD2 as a possible D gene (6 bases). The CDR3 is made up of 15 amino acids. V was shortened by 7 bases and J by 2 bases, with 18 bases between the two germline ends. CDR1 and CDR2 (germline): MNHNS, SASEGT. CDR3 sequence reads: CASTTFWGGTYEQYF. CDR3 bases: TGTGCCAGCACTACATTCTGGGGCGGGACCTACGAGCAGTACTTC.

This clonotype has more than one count but fewer than ten. The V gene is TRBV29-1, the J gene TRBJ2-3; perhaps TRBD2 as D (5 bases). Germline lookup yields CDR1 SQVTM and CDR2 ANQGSEA. The CDR3 loop spans 14 amino acids. Trimming took 7 bases from V and 1 from J, leaving 15 bases between them. The CDR3 DNA sequence: TGCAGCGCCGAGGGCTCTAGCCGCACAGATACGCAGTATTTT. Its protein is CSAEGSSRTDTQYF.

This clonotype was observed a few times. The chain uses TRBV28 and TRBJ2-7, with TRBD2 identical over 10 bases. The J segment lost 1 base and the V segment lost 6 bases, leaving 3 bases of the junction unmatched. Germline CDR1 MDHEN, CDR2 SYDVKM. The CDR3 consists of 14 residues. This CDR3 reads CASRTGLASYEQYF. CDR3 DNA: TGTGCCAGCAGAACGGGACTAGCGTCCTACGAGCAGTACTTC.

This clonotype was seen only a few times. The chain has TRBV5-1 and TRBJ2-7; possibly TRBD2 for D (6 bases). CDR1 and CDR2 (germline): SGHRS, YFSETQ. V lost 4 bases to trimming and J lost 1 base, with 24 bases between them. The CDR3 runs to 18 residues. The CDR3 is CASSTLGGSGTVSYEQYF. The CDR3 DNA reads TGCGCCAGCAGCACATTGGGGGGATCCGGGACGGTATCCTACGAGCAGTACTTC.

CDR3 sequence: CSARDRYQETQYF. In nucleotides, the CDR3 is TGCAGTGCTAGAGATAGGTACCAAGAGACCCAGTACTTC. This chain connects TRBV20-1 to TRBJ2-5, with no clear D. CDR1 is DFQATT and CDR2 is SNEGSKA in the germline V gene (reference sequence). CDR3 length: 13 residues. The ends were cut back, 0 bases at V and 0 bases at J, with 5 bases in the middle.

The chain has TRBV29-1 and TRBJ2-1; D call uncertain. V was pared by 6 bases and J by 2 bases, with 14 bases between. From germline, CDR1 is SQVTM and CDR2 ANQGSEA. This CDR3 contains 14 residues. CDR3 sequence: CSVPLVVTYNEQFF. The CDR3 nucleotides read TGCAGCGTGCCCCTAGTAGTCACCTACAATGAGCAGTTCTTC.

This clonotype was observed a few times. This rearrangement joins TRBV3-1 to TRBJ2-1; 12 nucleotides match TRBD2. Germline V lookup: CDR1 LGHDT, CDR2 YNNKEL (reference sequence). V shed 0 bases and J 6 bases; nucleotides not matched to a gene: 3. This CDR3 has 16 residues. The CDR3 reads CASSQERLAGANEQFF. CDR3 bases: TGTGCCAGCAGCCAAGAAAGACTAGCGGGAGCCAATGAGCAGTTCTTC.